This TCR beta chain came from a study of blood T cell repertoires in COVID-19. On the study more broadly: From the United States, Italy and Spain came samples of acute and convalescent COVID-19.

In germline, CDR1 is MNHEY, CDR2 SMNVEV (reference sequence). V dropped 6 bases and J dropped 5 bases, with 13 bases sitting between them. This CDR3 has 13 residues. Per the original data handling: It was from reference gene primer amplification that nucleated cell counts were estimated. Assay: immunoSEQ multiplex PCR; the TCRdb copy retains only in-frame clones and omits some. That table is the source of V, J and clone size, and D and trimming were worked out from the DNA. The sample records 150,000 to 200,000 clones, around 72% being singletons. The TCR comes from a woman older than 75 with acute or convalescent COVID-19. The chain has TRBV27 and TRBJ2-5, with D possibly TRBD1 on 5 matching bases. Sequencing was done on a sample of peripheral blood. The CDR3 DNA is TGTGCCAGCAGCGCCACCCCAGGGGAGACCCAGTACTTC. Amino acids: CASSATPGETQYF.